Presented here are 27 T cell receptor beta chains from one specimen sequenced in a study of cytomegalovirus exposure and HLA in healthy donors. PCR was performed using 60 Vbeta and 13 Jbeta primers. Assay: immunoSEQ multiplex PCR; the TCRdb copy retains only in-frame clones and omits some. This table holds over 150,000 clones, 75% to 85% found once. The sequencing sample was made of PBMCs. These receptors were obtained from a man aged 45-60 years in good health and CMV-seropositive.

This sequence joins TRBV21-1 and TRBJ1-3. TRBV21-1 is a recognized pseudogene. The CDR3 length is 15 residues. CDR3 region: CASSKALAEGNTIYF. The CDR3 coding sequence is TGTGCCAGCAGCAAAGCATTGGCGGAGGGAAACACCATATATTTT.

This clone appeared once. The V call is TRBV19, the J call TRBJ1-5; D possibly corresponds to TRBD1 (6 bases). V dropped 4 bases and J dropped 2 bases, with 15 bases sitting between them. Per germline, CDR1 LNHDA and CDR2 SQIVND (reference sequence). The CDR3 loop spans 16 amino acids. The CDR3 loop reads CASSTQGSGGNQPQHF. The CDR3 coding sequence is TGTGCCAGTAGTACCCAGGGGAGCGGAGGCAATCAGCCCCAGCATTTT. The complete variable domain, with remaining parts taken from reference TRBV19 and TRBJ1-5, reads DGGITQSPKYLFRKEGQNVTLSCEQNLNHDAMYWYRQDPGQGLRLIYYSQIVNDFQKGDIAEGYSVSREKKESFPLTVTSAQKNPTAFYLCASSTQGSGGNQPQHFGDGTRLSIL.

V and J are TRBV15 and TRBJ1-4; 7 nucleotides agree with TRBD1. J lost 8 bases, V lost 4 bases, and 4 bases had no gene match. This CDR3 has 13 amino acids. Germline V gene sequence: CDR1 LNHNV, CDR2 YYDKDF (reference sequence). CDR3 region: CATSKGAEEKLFF. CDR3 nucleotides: TGTGCCACCAGCAAGGGGGCAGAAGAAAAACTGTTTTTT.

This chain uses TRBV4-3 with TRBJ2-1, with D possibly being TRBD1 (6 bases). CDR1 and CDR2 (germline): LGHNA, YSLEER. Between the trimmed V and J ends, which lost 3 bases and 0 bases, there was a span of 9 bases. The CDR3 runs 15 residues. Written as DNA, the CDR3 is TGCGCCAGCAGCCAGGGGGCCGGCTCCTACAATGAGCAGTTCTTC. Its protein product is CASSQGAGSYNEQFF.

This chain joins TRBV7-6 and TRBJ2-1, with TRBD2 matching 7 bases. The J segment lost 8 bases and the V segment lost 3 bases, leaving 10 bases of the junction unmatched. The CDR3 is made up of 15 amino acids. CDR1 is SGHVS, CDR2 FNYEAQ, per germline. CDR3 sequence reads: CASSFGTGGGDEQFF. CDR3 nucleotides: TGTGCCAGCAGCTTCGGAACGGGAGGTGGAGATGAGCAGTTCTTC. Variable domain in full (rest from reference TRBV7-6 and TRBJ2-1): GAGVSQSPRYKVTKRGQDVALRCDPISGHVSLYWYRQALGQGPEFLTYFNYEAQQDKSGLPNDRFSAERPEGSISTLTIQRTEQRDSAMYRCASSFGTGGGDEQFFGPGTRLTVL.

The CDR3, as DNA: TGCGCCAGCAGCCAGACTAGGGACACTGAAGCTTTCTTT. Translated, it gives CASSQTRDTEAFF. The chain links TRBV4-3 to TRBJ1-1; D gene unclear. V was trimmed by 3 bases and J by 3 bases, leaving 8 bases between them. CDR3 size: 13 residues. Germline assignment: CDR1 LGHNA and CDR2 YSLEER.

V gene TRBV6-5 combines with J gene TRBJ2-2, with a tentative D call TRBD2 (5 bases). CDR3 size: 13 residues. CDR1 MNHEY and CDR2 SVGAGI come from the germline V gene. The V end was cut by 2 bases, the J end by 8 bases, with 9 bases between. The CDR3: CASSYRRQGELFF. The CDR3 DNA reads TGTGCCAGCAGTTACAGGAGGCAAGGGGAGCTGTTTTTT.

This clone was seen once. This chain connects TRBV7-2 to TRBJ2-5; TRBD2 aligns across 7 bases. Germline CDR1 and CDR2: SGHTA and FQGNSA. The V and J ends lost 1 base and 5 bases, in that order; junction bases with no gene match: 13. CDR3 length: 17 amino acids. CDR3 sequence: CASSLGHLGRAGETQYF. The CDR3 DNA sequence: TGTGCCAGCAGCTTAGGGCATTTGGGGAGGGCCGGGGAGACCCAGTACTTC.

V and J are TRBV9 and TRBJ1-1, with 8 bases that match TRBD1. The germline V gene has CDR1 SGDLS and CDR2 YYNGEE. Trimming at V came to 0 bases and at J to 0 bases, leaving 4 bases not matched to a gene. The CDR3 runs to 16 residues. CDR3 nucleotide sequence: TGTGCCAGCAGCGTAGCCCAGGGGGCAATGAACACTGAAGCTTTCTTT. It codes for CASSVAQGAMNTEAFF.

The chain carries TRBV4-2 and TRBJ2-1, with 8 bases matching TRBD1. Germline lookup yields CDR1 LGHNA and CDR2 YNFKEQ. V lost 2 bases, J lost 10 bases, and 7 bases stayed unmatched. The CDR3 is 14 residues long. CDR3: CASSQWTGQEEQFF. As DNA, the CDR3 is TGTGCCAGCAGCCAATGGACAGGGCAGGAAGAGCAGTTCTTC.

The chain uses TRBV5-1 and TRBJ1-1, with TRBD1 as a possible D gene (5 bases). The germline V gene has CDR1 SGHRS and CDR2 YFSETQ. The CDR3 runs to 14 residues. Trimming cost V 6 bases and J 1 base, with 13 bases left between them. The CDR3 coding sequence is TGCGCCAGCACCTGGACACTTTCGAACACTGAAGCTTTCTTT. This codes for CASTWTLSNTEAFF.

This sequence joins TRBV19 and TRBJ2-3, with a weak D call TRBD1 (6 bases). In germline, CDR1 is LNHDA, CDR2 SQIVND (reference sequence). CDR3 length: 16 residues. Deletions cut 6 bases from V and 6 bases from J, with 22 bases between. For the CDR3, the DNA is TGTGCCAGTAGACTCACCGGGACACCCGATTGGGATACGCAGTATTTT. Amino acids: CASRLTGTPDWDTQYF.

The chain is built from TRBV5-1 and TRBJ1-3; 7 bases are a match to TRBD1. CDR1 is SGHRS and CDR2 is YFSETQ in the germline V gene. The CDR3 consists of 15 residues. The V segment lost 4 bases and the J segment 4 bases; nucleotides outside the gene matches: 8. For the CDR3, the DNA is TGCGCCAGCAGCAAATGGGACAGTGAGGGAAACACCATATATTTT. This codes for CASSKWDSEGNTIYF.

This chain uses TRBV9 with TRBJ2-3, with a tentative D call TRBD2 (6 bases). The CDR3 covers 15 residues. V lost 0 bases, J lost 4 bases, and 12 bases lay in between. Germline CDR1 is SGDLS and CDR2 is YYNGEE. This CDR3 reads CASSVGGLFSDTQYF. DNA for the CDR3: TGTGCCAGCAGCGTAGGGGGACTCTTCTCAGATACGCAGTATTTT.

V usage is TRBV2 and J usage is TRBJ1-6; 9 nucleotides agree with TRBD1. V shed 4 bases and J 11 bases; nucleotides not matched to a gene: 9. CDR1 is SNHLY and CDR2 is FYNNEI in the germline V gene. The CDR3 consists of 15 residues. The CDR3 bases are TGTGCCAGCAGTGCCCCGGGGACAGGGAGACCACCCCTCCACTTT. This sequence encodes CASSAPGTGRPPLHF.

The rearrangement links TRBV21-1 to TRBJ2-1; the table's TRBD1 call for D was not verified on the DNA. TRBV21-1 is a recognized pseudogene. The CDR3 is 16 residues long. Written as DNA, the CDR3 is TGTGCCAGCAGCTTACGACAGATCCCGTGGGCGGATGAGCAGTTCTTC. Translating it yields CASSLRQIPWADEQFF.

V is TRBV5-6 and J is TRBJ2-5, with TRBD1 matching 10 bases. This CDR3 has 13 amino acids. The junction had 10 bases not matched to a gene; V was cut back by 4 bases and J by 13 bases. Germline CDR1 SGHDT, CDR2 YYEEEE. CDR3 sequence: CASSVRDRGTRYF. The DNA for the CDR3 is TGTGCCAGCAGCGTCCGGGACAGGGGCACGCGGTACTTC.

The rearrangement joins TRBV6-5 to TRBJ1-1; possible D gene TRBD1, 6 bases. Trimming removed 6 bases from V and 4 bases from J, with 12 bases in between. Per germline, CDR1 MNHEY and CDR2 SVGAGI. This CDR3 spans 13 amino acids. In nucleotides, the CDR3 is TGTGCCAGCAGCCGAGGACAGATCACTGAAGCTTTCTTT. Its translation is CASSRGQITEAFF.

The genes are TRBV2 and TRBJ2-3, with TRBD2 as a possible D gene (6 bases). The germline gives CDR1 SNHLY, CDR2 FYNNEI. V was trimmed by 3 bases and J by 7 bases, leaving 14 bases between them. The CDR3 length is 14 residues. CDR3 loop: CASSDGTFRYTQYF. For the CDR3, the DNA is TGTGCCAGCAGTGACGGGACTTTCAGGTATACGCAGTATTTT.

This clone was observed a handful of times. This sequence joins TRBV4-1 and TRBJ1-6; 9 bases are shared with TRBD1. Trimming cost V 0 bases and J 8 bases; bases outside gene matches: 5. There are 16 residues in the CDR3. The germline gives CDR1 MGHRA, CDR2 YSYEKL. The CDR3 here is CASSQDRDRVYSPLHF. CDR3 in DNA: TGCGCCAGCAGCCAAGATCGGGACAGGGTTTATTCACCCCTCCACTTT.

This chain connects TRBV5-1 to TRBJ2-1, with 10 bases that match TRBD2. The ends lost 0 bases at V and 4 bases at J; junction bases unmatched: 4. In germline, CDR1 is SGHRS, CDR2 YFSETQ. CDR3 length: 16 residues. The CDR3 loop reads CASSLDGLAEYNEQFF. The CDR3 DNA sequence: TGCGCCAGCAGCTTGGATGGACTAGCGGAATACAATGAGCAGTTCTTC.

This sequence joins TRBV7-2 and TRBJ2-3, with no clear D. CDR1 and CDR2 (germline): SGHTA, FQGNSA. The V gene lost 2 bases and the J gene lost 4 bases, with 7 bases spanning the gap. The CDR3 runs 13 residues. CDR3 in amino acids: CASSLKTADTQYF. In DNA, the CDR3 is TGTGCCAGCAGCTTAAAAACGGCAGATACGCAGTATTTT.

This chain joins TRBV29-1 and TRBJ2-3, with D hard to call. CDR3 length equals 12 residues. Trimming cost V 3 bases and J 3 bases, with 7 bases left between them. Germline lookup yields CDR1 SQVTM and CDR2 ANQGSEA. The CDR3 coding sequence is TGCAGCGTTGACGGTGAAACAGATACGCAGTATTTT. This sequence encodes CSVDGETDTQYF.

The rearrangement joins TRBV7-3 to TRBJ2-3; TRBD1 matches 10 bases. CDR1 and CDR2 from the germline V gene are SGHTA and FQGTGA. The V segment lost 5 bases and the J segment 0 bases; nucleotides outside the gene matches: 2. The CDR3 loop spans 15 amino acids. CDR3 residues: CASSAGQGSTDTQYF. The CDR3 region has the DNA TGTGCCAGCAGCGCGGGACAGGGGAGCACAGATACGCAGTATTTT.

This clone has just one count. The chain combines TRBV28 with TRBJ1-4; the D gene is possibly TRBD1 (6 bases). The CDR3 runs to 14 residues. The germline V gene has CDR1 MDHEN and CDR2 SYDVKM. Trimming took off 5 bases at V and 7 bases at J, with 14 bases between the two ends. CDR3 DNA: TGTGCCAGCAGTCCAGGGGTCCTCCCTGAAAAACTGTTTTTT. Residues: CASSPGVLPEKLFF. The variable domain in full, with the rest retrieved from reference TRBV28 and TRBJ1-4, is DVKVTQSSRYLVKRTGEKVFLECVQDMDHENMFWYRQDPGLGLRLIYFSYDVKMKEKGDIPEGYSVSREKKERFSLILESASTNQTSMYLCASSPGVLPEKLFFGSGTQLSVL.

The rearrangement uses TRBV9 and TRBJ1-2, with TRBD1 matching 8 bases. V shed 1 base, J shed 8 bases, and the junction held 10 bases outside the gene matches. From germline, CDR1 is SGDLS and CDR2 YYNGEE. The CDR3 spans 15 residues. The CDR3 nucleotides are TGTGCCAGCAGCGTACAAATCGGACAGGGCGGAGGCTACACCTTC. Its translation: CASSVQIGQGGGYTF.

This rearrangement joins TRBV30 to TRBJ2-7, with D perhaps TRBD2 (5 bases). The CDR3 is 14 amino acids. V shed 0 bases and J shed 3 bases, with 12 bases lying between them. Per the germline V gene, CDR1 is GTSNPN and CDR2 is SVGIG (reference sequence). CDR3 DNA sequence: TGTGCCTGGAGTGTTCTTGAGGGTGGCTACGAGCAGTACTTC. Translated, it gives CAWSVLEGGYEQYF.